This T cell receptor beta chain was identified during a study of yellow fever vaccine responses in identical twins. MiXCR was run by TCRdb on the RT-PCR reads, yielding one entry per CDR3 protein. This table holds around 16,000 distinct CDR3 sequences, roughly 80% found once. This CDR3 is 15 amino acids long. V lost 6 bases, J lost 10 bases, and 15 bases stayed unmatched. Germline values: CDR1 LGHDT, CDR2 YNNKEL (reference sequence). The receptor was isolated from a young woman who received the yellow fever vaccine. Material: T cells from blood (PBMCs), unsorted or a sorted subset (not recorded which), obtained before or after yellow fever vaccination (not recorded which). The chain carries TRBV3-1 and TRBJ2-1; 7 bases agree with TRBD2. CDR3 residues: CASRSGNRLAQEQFF. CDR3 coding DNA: TGTGCCAGCAGATCAGGGAATCGACTAGCTCAAGAGCAGTTCTTC.